Presented here are 25 T cell receptor beta chains from one specimen sequenced in a study of control samples from healthy donors and cancer patients. Produced via immunoSEQ multiplex PCR; TCRdb's table is partial and in-frame only. The profile shows some 74,000 clones, nearly 85% of them singletons. What was sequenced was blood. The receptors stem from a man in his fifties or sixties in good health.

This chain links TRBV5-4 with TRBJ2-3; perhaps TRBD2 as D (7 bases). This CDR3 is built from 16 residues. CDR1 and CDR2 (germline): SGHNT, YYREEE (reference sequence). V dropped 0 bases and J dropped 3 bases, with 14 bases sitting between them. For the CDR3, the DNA is TGTGCCAGCAGCTTGGGGGGGGGCGGGCCAACAGATACGCAGTATTTT. This encodes CASSLGGGGPTDTQYF.

The chain joins TRBV18 to TRBJ2-7; 13 bases line up with TRBD2. This CDR3 is 15 amino acids long. Germline V gene lookup returns CDR1 KGHSH and CDR2 LQKENI. After removal of 6 bases from V and 1 base from J, the junction contained 3 bases not matched to a gene. DNA for the CDR3: TGTGCCAGCTCGGGGACTAGCGGGACGTCCTACGAGCAGTACTTC. Translated, it gives CASSGTSGTSYEQYF.

This chain joins TRBV2 and TRBJ1-3; possible D gene TRBD1, 6 bases. This CDR3 is 13 amino acids long. From germline, CDR1 is SNHLY and CDR2 FYNNEI. Trimming pared 8 bases from V and 2 bases from J, leaving 10 bases between. The CDR3 region is CASAGAAGNTIYF. The CDR3 DNA sequence: TGTGCCAGCGCGGGGGCTGCTGGAAACACCATATATTTT.

V is TRBV27 and J is TRBJ2-7; D is uncertain. With 0 bases removed from V and 3 bases from J, the gap between germline ends came to 9 bases. CDR3 size: 14 residues. Germline loops: CDR1 MNHEY, CDR2 SMNVEV (reference sequence). In nucleotides, the CDR3 is TGTGCCAGCAGTTTATCTAGGCAGAACTACGAGCAGTACTTC. This codes for CASSLSRQNYEQYF.

The chain couples TRBV5-1 to TRBJ2-5; 10 positions match TRBD2. Germline assignment: CDR1 SGHRS and CDR2 YFSETQ. Germline trimming cut 4 bases from V and 2 bases from J; bases unmatched to any gene: 5. The CDR3 is 15 residues long. CDR3 DNA: TGCGCCAGCAGCCGTAGCGGGGGGCCTCAAGAGACCCAGTACTTC. Amino acids: CASSRSGGPQETQYF. The full variable domain, rest sourced from reference TRBV5-1 and TRBJ2-5, is KAGVTQTPRYLIKTRGQQVTLSCSPISGHRSVSWYQQTPGQGLQFLFEYFSETQRNKGNFPGRFSGRQFSNSRSEMNVSTLELGDSALYLCASSRSGGPQETQYFGPGTRLLVL.

V and J are TRBV7-8 and TRBJ2-1; D might be TRBD1 (6 bases). Per the germline V gene, CDR1 is SGHVS and CDR2 is FQNEAQ. V was trimmed by 5 bases and J by 7 bases, leaving 18 bases between them. This CDR3 has 15 residues. The CDR3 spells CASSRLTGFTNEQFF. Here the CDR3 DNA reads TGTGCCAGCAGCCGACTTACAGGGTTTACGAATGAGCAGTTCTTC.

V gene TRBV24-1 combines with J gene TRBJ2-1, with 9 bases identical to TRBD2. Trimming at V came to 9 bases and at J to 6 bases, leaving 8 bases not matched to a gene. CDR3 size: 14 residues. Germline lookup yields CDR1 KGHDR and CDR2 SFDVKD. This CDR3 is CATQKREVRNEQFF. Here the CDR3 DNA reads TGTGCCACCCAGAAGCGGGAGGTACGCAATGAGCAGTTCTTC.

V and J are TRBV11-2 and TRBJ2-1; 8 bases fit TRBD2. There are 17 residues in the CDR3. V lost 2 bases, J lost 0 bases, and 6 bases stayed unmatched. The germline V gene encodes CDR1 SGHAT and CDR2 FQNNGV. The chain's CDR3 is CASSLTLAASSYNEQFF. For the CDR3, the DNA is TGTGCCAGCAGCTTAACACTAGCGGCGAGCTCCTACAATGAGCAGTTCTTC.

The chain employs TRBV5-1 and TRBJ1-1, with D hard to call. The CDR3 has 15 residues. Germline values: CDR1 SGHRS, CDR2 YFSETQ. V was pared by 1 base and J by 0 bases, with 10 bases between. The CDR3 DNA is TGCGCCAGCAGCTTGTTTGACAACCTGAACACTGAAGCTTTCTTT. Amino acids: CASSLFDNLNTEAFF.

This clone was observed a single time. V gene TRBV12-3 or TRBV12-4 combines with J gene TRBJ2-1, with D possibly matching TRBD1 (5 bases). The CDR3 consists of 12 residues. With 6 bases removed from V and 8 bases from J, the gap between germline ends came to 11 bases. The CDR3 region has the DNA TGTGCCAGCAGGCTAGGGGTTGATGAGCAGTTCTTC. As protein: CASRLGVDEQFF.

The chain uses TRBV28 and TRBJ2-1; D perhaps matches TRBD1 (6 bases). Looked up from germline, CDR1 is MDHEN and CDR2 is SYDVKM. Trimming shortened V by 7 bases and J by 10 bases, and 20 bases separated the two germline ends. There are 14 residues in the CDR3. The CDR3 region has the DNA TGTGCCAGCAACCTGGACAGCCTACCTGGGGAGCAGTTCTTC. It is translated as CASNLDSLPGEQFF.

This clone came up once. The chain recombines TRBV28 with TRBJ1-4; no reliable D call. The V end was cut by 6 bases, the J end by 5 bases, with 7 bases between. This CDR3 spans 12 amino acids. Germline CDR1 and CDR2: MDHEN and SYDVKM. CDR3 sequence: CASRALNEKLFF. Written as DNA, the CDR3 is TGTGCCAGCAGGGCCCTAAATGAAAAACTGTTTTTT.

V gene TRBV29-1 combines with J gene TRBJ2-7; D call uncertain. CDR3 length: 12 residues. V was trimmed by 4 bases and J by 2 bases, leaving 9 bases between them. Germline CDR1 is SQVTM and CDR2 is ANQGSEA. CDR3 coding DNA: TGCAGCGTTGGCCCCAAAACCTACGAGCAGTACTTC. This gives the protein CSVGPKTYEQYF.

The chain carries TRBV5-1 and TRBJ2-6; the D is unclear. Germline V gene data show CDR1 as SGHRS and CDR2 as YFSETQ. V was cut by 2 bases and J by 2 bases, with 14 bases left in between. This CDR3 has 17 residues. CDR3 residues: CASSFNHHDTGANVLTF. The CDR3 DNA reads as TGCGCCAGCAGCTTTAACCACCACGATACTGGGGCCAACGTCCTGACTTTC. The full variable domain, with the rest looked up from reference TRBV5-1 and TRBJ2-6, is KAGVTQTPRYLIKTRGQQVTLSCSPISGHRSVSWYQQTPGQGLQFLFEYFSETQRNKGNFPGRFSGRQFSNSRSEMNVSTLELGDSALYLCASSFNHHDTGANVLTFGAGSRLTVL.

The chain couples TRBV7-6 to TRBJ2-7; D tentatively reads TRBD1 or TRBD2 (5 bases each). Looked up from germline, CDR1 is SGHVS and CDR2 is FNYEAQ. The V end was cut by 5 bases, the J end by 4 bases, with 18 bases between. This CDR3 comprises 15 residues. The CDR3 region is CASSPSRGRAYEQYF. The CDR3 DNA reads as TGTGCCAGCAGCCCTTCTCGGGGACGGGCTTACGAGCAGTACTTC.

This rearrangement joins TRBV14 to TRBJ2-5; D is unclear. Germline loops: CDR1 SGHDN, CDR2 FVKESK. CDR3 length equals 11 residues. V was clipped by 2 bases and J by 5 bases, with 3 bases between them. CDR3 protein: CASSQWETQYF. DNA for the CDR3: TGTGCCAGCAGCCAATGGGAGACCCAGTACTTC.

V is TRBV7-9 and J is TRBJ2-3; D gene uncertain. V was pared by 1 base and J by 4 bases, with 12 bases between. This CDR3 contains 15 residues. The germline CDR1 and CDR2 sequences are SEHNR and FQNEAQ (reference sequence). CDR3 residues: CASSLELQSADTQYF. CDR3 bases: TGTGCCAGCAGCTTAGAACTGCAGAGTGCAGATACGCAGTATTTT.

This clone was picked up a small number of times. V gene TRBV4-1 combines with J gene TRBJ1-2, with D possibly being TRBD1 (6 bases). Trimming cost V 1 base and J 7 bases, with 16 bases left between them. Germline lookup yields CDR1 MGHRA and CDR2 YSYEKL. There are 15 residues in the CDR3. The DNA of the CDR3 is TGCGCCAGCAGCCAAGCCCTCCGGGGGCGGAGTGGCTACACCTTC. It specifies CASSQALRGRSGYTF.

The chain recombines TRBV15 with TRBJ2-7; D remains unclear. Trimming removed 7 bases at V and 5 bases at J, with 3 bases between. CDR3 length: 9 residues. In germline, CDR1 is LNHNV, CDR2 YYDKDF (reference sequence). Here the CDR3 reads CATKHEQYF. The CDR3 bases are TGTGCCACCAAGCACGAGCAGTACTTC.

The CDR3 DNA sequence: TGCAGTGCTAGTGGGAATTCAGAGACCCAGTACTTC. Translated, it gives CSASGNSETQYF. This sequence joins TRBV20-1 and TRBJ2-5; no reliable D call. The germline CDR1 and CDR2 sequences are DFQATT and SNEGSKA (reference sequence). V was shortened by 3 bases and J by 4 bases, with 9 bases between the two germline ends. The CDR3 length is 12 residues.

This clone was detected a few times. The chain has TRBV5-5 and TRBJ1-2, with 7 nucleotides matching TRBD1. In germline, CDR1 is SGHKS, CDR2 YYEKEE (reference sequence). V gave up 4 bases and J gave up 6 bases; unmatched junction bases: 24. This CDR3 has 19 residues. The CDR3 protein is CASSILTGTAFFGVNGYTF. CDR3 bases: TGTGCCAGCAGCATCCTCACCGGGACAGCCTTTTTCGGGGTAAATGGCTACACCTTC.

This sequence joins TRBV2 and TRBJ2-3, with TRBD2 matching 10 bases. The germline gives CDR1 SNHLY, CDR2 FYNNEI. Unmatched junction bases numbered 9, after V lost 7 bases and J lost 5 bases. The CDR3 is 15 residues long. The CDR3 sequence is CASMVGLAEEDTQYF. The CDR3 DNA sequence: TGTGCCAGCATGGTCGGACTAGCGGAAGAAGATACGCAGTATTTT. Complete variable domain (other parts from reference TRBV2 and TRBJ2-3): EPEVTQTPSHQVTQMGQEVILRCVPISNHLYFYWYRQILGQKVEFLVSFYNNEISEKSEIFDDQFSVERPDGSNFTLKIRSTKLEDSAMYFCASMVGLAEEDTQYFGPGTRLTVL.

V and J are TRBV12-3 or TRBV12-4 and TRBJ1-1, with a possible D match to TRBD1 (5 bases). This CDR3 comprises 13 residues. V lost 6 bases and J 10 bases, leaving 18 bases between the germline ends. The CDR3 DNA is TGTGCCAGCAGCCTCGGCGGGGCCGGGAGAGCTTTCTTT. Its translation is CASSLGGAGRAFF.

The genes are TRBV19 and TRBJ1-3; D uncertain. Trimming removed 4 bases from V and 0 bases from J, with 10 bases in between. The CDR3 totals 15 residues. The V gene's germline CDR1 is LNHDA and CDR2 SQIVND (reference sequence). The CDR3 loop reads CASSTSFFSGNTIYF. The CDR3, as DNA: TGTGCCAGTAGTACCTCGTTTTTCTCTGGAAACACCATATATTTT.

The rearrangement uses TRBV13 and TRBJ2-7; a weak D match, TRBD2 (7 bases). Germline lookup yields CDR1 PRHDT and CDR2 FYEKMQ (reference sequence). The ends were cut back, 6 bases at V and 4 bases at J, with 13 bases in the middle. This CDR3 has 13 residues. CDR3 DNA sequence: TGTGCCAGCAGTTGGGGAGGGGGGTACGAGCAGTACTTC. As protein: CASSWGGGYEQYF.